A selection of T cell receptor beta chains follows, all from one sample in a study of PD-1 blockade in mismatch repair-deficient tumors. Their antigen targets remain unknown. The data were produced by immunoSEQ multiplex PCR, yet TCRdb's version contains in-frame clones alone and is incomplete. The sample shows roughly 9,000 clones, about 90% of them seen only once. The input for sequencing was cells cultured in vitro, taken from a patient treated with pembrolizumab. These receptor sequences come from an adult with mismatch repair-deficient cancer. CDR3s leave out the opening cysteine and the closing phenylalanine or tryptophan. The order of the fields is J gene, D gene, V gene, CDR3 protein. A D gene is named only where the DNA matches it firmly.

>TRBJ2-7|TRBD1|TRBV23-1
ASSQYAPGTGGRYEQY
>TRBJ1-5|TRBD1|TRBV5-1
ASSLGQGANQPQH
>TRBJ1-5|TRBD1|TRBV19
ASSIWTGRGNQPQH
>TRBJ2-7|.|TRBV28
ASSLYPGARKREQY
>TRBJ1-2|TRBD1|TRBV2
ASSYDRVQGYT
>TRBJ2-1|.|TRBV18
ASSESGAYNEQF
>TRBJ1-2|.|TRBV6-1
ASSTGNVYGYT
>TRBJ1-6|TRBD1|TRBV2
ASSMTGENSPLH
>TRBJ2-3|.|TRBV28
ASSPPTGTFTDTQY
>TRBJ2-1|.|TRBV9
ASSERGQAGSYNEQF
>TRBJ2-5|.|TRBV11-2
ASSSGLQY
>TRBJ1-2|.|TRBV7-9
ASSLGPGNFYGYT
>TRBJ2-1|.|TRBV5-1
ASSLDRGLNEQF
>TRBJ1-2|.|TRBV13
ASSLGGTNYGYT
>TRBJ1-1|.|TRBV28
ASSEKQGYYTEAF
>TRBJ2-2|TRBD2|TRBV7-2
ASSLGAGENTGELF
>TRBJ2-1|.|TRBV4-1
ASSQVDLVSYNEQF
>TRBJ1-1|.|TRBV6-5
ASSYSRQSTEAF
>TRBJ1-3|.|TRBV10-1
ASSVGASGNTIY